This T cell receptor beta chain emerged from a study of shared clonotypes between healthy human individuals. The DNA input per sorted-subset replicate PCR was approximately 210 ng, corresponding to 28,000 or so T cell genomes. TCRdb's table, derived via immunoSEQ multiplex PCR, lists solely in-frame clones and lacks some. Of about 2 million clones in the sample, approximately 94% were seen once. This CDR3 comprises 19 residues. CDR1 SGHDT and CDR2 YYEEEE come from the germline V gene. Trimming removed 1 base at V and 4 bases at J, with 24 bases between. Naive CD8 isolation took CD45RO-negative cells positively selected for CCR7 and excluded terminally differentiated effector memory CD45RA+ cells.

The receptor was derived from a young man in good health. This chain links TRBV5-6 with TRBJ2-1; D is undetermined. The sequenced material came from naive CD8+ T cells sorted from blood. The CDR3 reads CASSLIHSFPSFLYNEQFF. CDR3 bases: TGTGCCAGCAGCTTGATCCACTCCTTTCCATCTTTCCTATACAATGAGCAGTTCTTC.